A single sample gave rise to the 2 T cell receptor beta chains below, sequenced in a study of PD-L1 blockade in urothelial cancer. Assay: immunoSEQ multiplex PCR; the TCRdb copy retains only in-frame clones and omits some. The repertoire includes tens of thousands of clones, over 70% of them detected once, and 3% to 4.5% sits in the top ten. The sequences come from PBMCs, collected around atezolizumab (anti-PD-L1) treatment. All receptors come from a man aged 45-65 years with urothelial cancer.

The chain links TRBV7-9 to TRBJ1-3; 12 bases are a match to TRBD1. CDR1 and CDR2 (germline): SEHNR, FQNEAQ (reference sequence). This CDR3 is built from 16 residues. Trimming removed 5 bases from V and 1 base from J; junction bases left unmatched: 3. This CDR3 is CASSEGQGASGNTIYF. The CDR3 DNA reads TGTGCCAGCAGCGAGGGACAGGGGGCTTCTGGAAACACCATATATTTT.

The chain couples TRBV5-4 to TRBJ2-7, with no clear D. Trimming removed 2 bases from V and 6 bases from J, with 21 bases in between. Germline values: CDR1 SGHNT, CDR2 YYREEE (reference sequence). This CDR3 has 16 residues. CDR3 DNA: TGTGCCAGCAGCTTTGACATCGGTGGGCCCTCGGTCGAGCAGTACTTC. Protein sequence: CASSFDIGGPSVEQYF.